Each of the 28 T cell receptor beta chains below was sequenced from the same sample in a study of T cells in Graves' hyperthyroidism and ophthalmopathy. Amplification targeted TCR beta CDR3 regions from RNA transcripts. First-round RT-PCR with HTBI primers amplified the TCR CDR3 region. TCRdb re-called the multiplex PCR reads through MiXCR, storing one row per CDR3 protein. The sample holds over 700,000 distinct CDR3 sequences; over 35% are singletons and the top ten take more than 7%. The material sequenced was blood. These receptors came from a man between 18 and 29 years old with Graves' hyperthyroidism.

The chain recombines TRBV19 with TRBJ1-1; no firm D call. Germline assignment: CDR1 LNHDA and CDR2 SQIVND (reference sequence). The CDR3 is 16 residues long. V was shortened by 0 bases and J by 0 bases, with 11 bases between the two germline ends. The CDR3 DNA is TGTGCCAGTAGTATAGATGTGTACGGCTTGAACACTGAAGCTTTCTTT. It is translated as CASSIDVYGLNTEAFF.

This clonotype was counted ten times or more. The chain recombines TRBV20-1 with TRBJ2-5, with D unresolved. The CDR3 loop spans 11 amino acids. V was cut by 3 bases and J by 2 bases, with 4 bases left in between. Germline loops: CDR1 DFQATT, CDR2 SNEGSKA (reference sequence). CDR3 nucleotides: TGCAGTGCTAGCGGGCAAGAGACCCAGTACTTC. This encodes CSASGQETQYF.

V and J are TRBV29-1 and TRBJ1-5; TRBD1 matches at 11 bases. The CDR3 totals 15 residues. In germline, CDR1 is SQVTM, CDR2 ANQGSEA. J lost 7 bases, V lost 6 bases, and 11 bases had no gene match. CDR3: CSVRSGTGGEQPQHF. The DNA of the CDR3 is TGCAGCGTCCGTAGCGGGACAGGGGGAGAACAGCCCCAGCATTTT.

A remark on this clonotype: A much larger clone differs by one base, so this may be a read error. J is TRBJ1-1 and V is TRBV10-3; D is undetermined. The germline V gene encodes CDR1 ENHRY and CDR2 SYGVKD. V shed 4 bases and J shed 4 bases, with 13 bases lying between them. The CDR3 is 14 residues long. The CDR3 sequence is CAISGSVKGTEAFF. The DNA for the CDR3 is TGTGCCATCAGTGGGTCGGTTAAGGGCACTGAAGCTTTCTTT.

This clonotype was counted at least ten times. The chain joins TRBV20-1 to TRBJ2-5; weak D call: TRBD2 (6 bases). CDR1 DFQATT and CDR2 SNEGSKA come from the germline V gene (reference sequence). With 3 bases removed from V and 4 bases from J, the gap between germline ends came to 12 bases. This CDR3 is built from 13 residues. CDR3 region: CSASRPGVETQYF. The CDR3 DNA reads as TGCAGTGCTAGTAGGCCGGGAGTAGAGACCCAGTACTTC.

V and J are TRBV29-1 and TRBJ2-5; D call uncertain. Trimming took 8 bases from V and 0 from J, leaving 10 bases between them. CDR3 length: 12 residues. Germline lookup yields CDR1 SQVTM and CDR2 ANQGSEA. The CDR3 DNA sequence: TGCAGCAGTGAACAGTACCAAGAGACCCAGTACTTC. Amino acid sequence: CSSEQYQETQYF. Full variable domain (rest looked up from reference TRBV29-1 and TRBJ2-5): SAVISQKPSRDICQRGTSLTIQCQVDSQVTMMFWYRQQPGQSLTLIATANQGSEATYESGFVIDKFPISRPNLTFSTLTVSNMSPEDSSIYLCSSEQYQETQYFGPGTRLLVL.

This clonotype was seen at least ten times. This chain joins TRBV7-2 and TRBJ1-1, with unresolved D. Deletions cut 7 bases from V and 1 base from J, with 13 bases between. Germline V CDR1 and CDR2: SGHTA, FQGNSA. The CDR3 loop spans 14 amino acids. CDR3 sequence: CASNDLSGNTEAFF. The DNA for the CDR3 is TGTGCCAGCAACGATCTTTCAGGGAACACTGAAGCTTTCTTT.

This clonotype was observed many times. The chain links TRBV15 to TRBJ1-2; D might be TRBD1 (5 bases). Germline lookup yields CDR1 LNHNV and CDR2 YYDKDF (reference sequence). Trimming shortened V by 0 bases and J by 4 bases, and 12 bases separated the two germline ends. The CDR3 covers 15 residues. CDR3 loop: CATSRDQAGIYGYTF. The CDR3 DNA reads TGTGCCACCAGCAGAGATCAGGCAGGGATCTATGGCTACACCTTC.

A remark on this clonotype: Given a much more abundant clone one base away, this may be a read error. Here the CDR3 DNA reads TGCAGTGCTAGAGAGGCAGGCTATGGCTACACCTTC. Its protein is CSAREAGYGYTF. This rearrangement joins TRBV20-1 to TRBJ1-2; the D is unclear. The CDR3 runs to 12 residues. CDR1 DFQATT and CDR2 SNEGSKA come from the germline V gene (reference sequence). The V end lost 0 bases, the J end lost 4 bases, and 6 bases lay between the germline ends.

The chain combines TRBV12-3 or TRBV12-4 with TRBJ1-6; D ambiguous. The CDR3 has 14 residues. Trimming cost V 4 bases and J 10 bases, with 14 bases left between them. This CDR3 is CASSSVSWESPLHF. Written as DNA, the CDR3 is TGTGCCAGCAGTTCCGTCAGTTGGGAGTCACCCCTCCACTTT.

This clonotype was counted at least ten times. Germline is not matched at one junction end, which may reflect a read error. The CDR3, as DNA: TGTGCCAGCAGCTTAGGAGGACCCGGGGAGCTGTTTTTT. Protein product: CASSLGGPGELFF. This chain joins TRBV12-3 or TRBV12-4 and TRBJ2-2; a possible D gene is TRBD2 (5 bases). CDR3 length: 13 amino acids.

This clonotype was seen more than once but under ten times. CDR3 sequence reads: CASRPSLGRREETQYF. CDR3 nucleotides: TGTGCCAGCAGACCGTCATTAGGGCGACGGGAGGAGACCCAGTACTTC. This chain links TRBV11-2 with TRBJ2-5; tentative D call: TRBD2 (6 bases). Trimming took 6 bases from V and 5 from J, leaving 22 bases between them. Germline values: CDR1 SGHAT, CDR2 FQNNGV. The CDR3 contains 16 residues.

The CDR3 protein is CASSLATTGGSGYTF. CDR3 nucleotides: TGTGCCAGCAGCTTAGCGACTACAGGGGGAAGTGGCTACACCTTC. This rearrangement joins TRBV7-9 to TRBJ1-2; TRBD1 aligns across 8 bases. Losses at the gene ends were 0 bases for V and 7 bases for J; bases not matched to a gene: 7. The CDR3 runs to 15 residues. Germline V gene data show CDR1 as SEHNR and CDR2 as FQNEAQ (reference sequence).

In this sample, this clonotype turned up many times. The chain uses TRBV7-9 and TRBJ1-2, with a possible D match to TRBD1 (5 bases). V was trimmed by 4 bases and J by 2 bases, leaving 11 bases between them. This CDR3 is built from 14 residues. Germline V gene sequence: CDR1 SEHNR, CDR2 FQNEAQ (reference sequence). The CDR3 DNA is TGTGCCAGCAGCTCGACGGACAAGAACTATGGCTACACCTTC. It encodes CASSSTDKNYGYTF.

V gene TRBV28 combines with J gene TRBJ2-5; no clear D. Germline V gene lookup returns CDR1 MDHEN and CDR2 SYDVKM. CDR3 length equals 15 residues. V lost 5 bases and J 0 bases, leaving 13 bases between the germline ends. The CDR3 DNA is TGTGCCAGCAGTCCTACCCGCAGACACCAAGAGACCCAGTACTTC. Its translation is CASSPTRRHQETQYF.

This chain connects TRBV29-1 to TRBJ2-6; no clear D. Germline V gives CDR1 SQVTM, CDR2 ANQGSEA. The CDR3 totals 12 residues. V was clipped by 3 bases and J by 4 bases, with 4 bases between them. The CDR3, as DNA: TGCAGCGTTGAGGTAGGGGCCAACGTCCTGACTTTC. Translating it yields CSVEVGANVLTF.

This rearrangement joins TRBV4-2 to TRBJ2-7; D is unclear. V lost 0 bases to trimming and J lost 5 bases, with 11 bases between them. Germline CDR1 LGHNA, CDR2 YNFKEQ. The CDR3 is 14 residues long. CDR3 protein: CASSQDRFANEQYF. The CDR3 nucleotides are TGTGCCAGCAGCCAAGATCGGTTTGCCAACGAGCAGTACTTC.

This chain joins TRBV7-9 and TRBJ1-6; 7 positions match TRBD1. J lost 10 bases, V lost 7 bases, and 13 bases had no gene match. From germline, CDR1 is SEHNR and CDR2 FQNEAQ (reference sequence). CDR3 length: 15 amino acids. CDR3 DNA: TGTGCCAGCACCTCCATAGGGGGCGGCGGATCACCCCTCCACTTT. Its protein is CASTSIGGGGSPLHF. The entire variable domain, with the rest obtained from reference TRBV7-9 and TRBJ1-6, is as follows: DTGVSQNPRHKITKRGQNVTFRCDPISEHNRLYWYRQTLGQGPEFLTYFQNEAQLEKSRLLSDRFSAERPKGSFSTLEIQRTEQGDSAMYLCASTSIGGGGSPLHFGNGTRLTVT.

This clonotype was counted between two and nine times. The chain uses TRBV7-2 and TRBJ2-7; 9 bases are shared with TRBD1. V lost 4 bases and J lost 4; bases outside the gene matches: 5. The CDR3 spans 14 residues. CDR1 and CDR2 from the germline V gene are SGHTA and FQGNSA. The CDR3 DNA sequence: TGTGCCAGCAGCTACGGGACAGGGTATTACGAGCAGTACTTC. Amino acids: CASSYGTGYYEQYF.

As concerns this clonotype: Mismatch with germline at one junction end may stem from a read error. CDR3 protein: CANSSLWGGWWHQPQHF. The CDR3 nucleotides read TGTGCCAACAGCTCTCTGTGGGGGGGATGGTGGCATCAGCCCCAGCATTTT. This chain joins TRBV7-4 and TRBJ1-5, with D possibly matching TRBD1 (5 bases). CDR3 size: 17 residues. CDR1 and CDR2 from the germline V gene are SGHVT and SQSDAQ.

Regarding this clonotype: A much more abundant neighbour one base away suggests this may be a read error. Since the CDR3 does not end with the conserved phenylalanine or tryptophan, this likely comes from a read error. This chain links TRBV25-1 with TRBJ1-6; 7 bases line up with TRBD1. Per germline, CDR1 MGHDK and CDR2 SYGVNS. V was pared by 3 bases and J by 6 bases, with 5 bases of the junction left unmatched. The CDR3 is 15 amino acids. In nucleotides, the CDR3 is TGTGCCAGCAGTGACTTCAGGGGGTCTAATTCACCCCTCCACCTT. Its protein is CASSDFRGSNSPLHL.

This chain links TRBV7-2 with TRBJ2-2, with 8 bases aligning to TRBD1. V lost 6 bases and J lost 5; bases outside the gene matches: 8. This CDR3 has 15 residues. The V gene's germline CDR1 is SGHTA and CDR2 FQGNSA. The CDR3 loop is CASSLRDRHTGELFF. DNA for the CDR3: TGTGCCAGCAGTCTTCGGGACAGGCATACCGGGGAGCTGTTTTTT.

For this clonotype: The conserved closing phenylalanine or tryptophan is absent in this CDR3, likely reflecting a read error. The CDR3 region is CASSRTGTYEQYL. CDR3 coding DNA: TGCGCCAGCAGCCGGACAGGGACGTACGAGCAGTACCTC. The genes are TRBV5-1 and TRBJ2-7, with 8 bases aligning to TRBD1. CDR1 SGHRS and CDR2 YFSETQ come from the germline V gene. This CDR3 is built from 13 residues. With V trimmed by 4 bases and J by 4 bases, 4 bases remained unmatched.

Points on this clonotype: This sequence may be a read error, since a much larger clone differs from it by one base. The chain couples TRBV19 to TRBJ1-1; D is uncertain. The V end was cut by 5 bases, the J end by 7 bases, with 8 bases between. The CDR3 spans 11 residues. Germline V gene lookup returns CDR1 LNHDA and CDR2 SQIVND (reference sequence). The CDR3 sequence: CASSAAGEAFF. The CDR3 DNA is TGTGCCAGTAGTGCCGCCGGTGAAGCTTTCTTT.

On this clonotype: Since a much larger clone is just one base distant, this may be a read error. This rearrangement joins TRBV11-2 to TRBJ1-4; D ambiguous. V lost 5 bases and J lost 11, with 12 bases in between. Looked up from germline, CDR1 is SGHAT and CDR2 is FQNNGV. CDR3 length equals 12 residues. CDR3 sequence (DNA): TGTGCCAGCAGCCGGCTCTCCAAGAAACTGTTTTTT. The encoded protein is CASSRLSKKLFF.

This clonotype was counted a few times. Germline is not matched at one junction end, which may reflect a read error. The chain couples TRBV7-7 to TRBJ2-5; TRBD2 agrees at 7 bases. Germline values: CDR1 SSHAT, CDR2 FNYEAQ (reference sequence). CDR3 length: 16 residues. This CDR3 reads CASSAASGGQGETQYF. The DNA of the CDR3 is TGTGCTAGCAGCGCTGCTAGCGGAGGGCAGGGAGAGACCCAGTACTTC.

The CDR3 nucleotides are TGTGCCAGCCACAGGACTGGGGCCAACGTCCTGACTTTC. Protein product: CASHRTGANVLTF. The V gene is TRBV9, the J gene TRBJ2-6; tentatively, D is TRBD1 (5 bases). This CDR3 region has 13 residues. V lost 7 bases and J 2 bases, leaving 7 bases between the germline ends. CDR1 is SGDLS, CDR2 YYNGEE, per germline.

A few counts support this clonotype. V gene TRBV19 combines with J gene TRBJ2-7, with 8 nucleotides matching TRBD1. This CDR3 is 14 amino acids long. V dropped 7 bases and J dropped 5; count of bases not matched to a gene: 10. Germline-derived CDR1 and CDR2 are LNHDA and SQIVND (reference sequence). The CDR3 spells CASTTGQGSDEQYF. CDR3 nucleotides: TGTGCCAGTACTACAGGACAGGGATCTGACGAGCAGTACTTC.